This T cell receptor beta chain was captured by sequencing in a study of cytotoxic CD8 clonotypes in ibrutinib-treated CLL. Study at large: Partial response occurred in approximately 24 patients and complete response in 2; at median approximately 71 months, about 14 remained remitted and approximately twelve progressed. Samples had a mean of approximately 240,000 productive templates and 85,000 to 100,000 productive rearrangements.

CDR3 length: 18 residues. After removal of 4 bases from V and 0 bases from J, the junction contained 8 bases not matched to a gene. Germline CDR1 SGHNT, CDR2 YYREEE (reference sequence). The assay was immunoSEQ multiplex PCR, and TCRdb's table has in-frame clones only and misses some. The sample carries approximately 130,000 clones, around 80% recorded once. This clone occurred once. This clonotype was sampled from a human donor with chronic lymphocytic leukemia. The sample consisted of PBMCs, taken after 24 months of ibrutinib treatment. The genes are TRBV5-4 and TRBJ2-3; 13 bases fit TRBD2. The CDR3 DNA follows: TGTGCCAGCAGCCGAGGGACTAGCGGGGCATATAGCACAGATACGCAGTATTTT. Its protein is CASSRGTSGAYSTDTQYF.